Sequencing of this TCR beta chain was carried out in a study of Tregs in tolerant kidney transplant recipients. Findings of the study overall: Expanding Tregs on activated donor B cells appeared to best identify donor-specific TCRbeta clones. The small number of patients limits these findings pending further validation. Donor-specific Treg expansion exceeded global Treg expansion in tolerant patients, suggesting antigen drive. Biological reproducibility was not directly addressed, but technical replication error appeared minimal.

About this clone itself: Its antigen is not known.

Method: immunoSEQ multiplex PCR; TCRdb's copy keeps in-frame clones and lacks some. The data contain about 64,000 clones, around 87% of them singletons. Recipients received nonmyeloablative bone marrow transplants from related graft donors, with transient mixed chimerism. The specimen was CD4+ T cells from blood (PBMCs), collected 6 months after the transplant. This TCR came from a human patient who received a combined kidney and bone marrow transplant. A share of the T cells may be of graft donor origin.

The CDR3, as DNA: TGTGCCAGCAGACCCGTAGCGGGCGACCAAGAGACCCAGTACTTC. The encoded protein is CASRPVAGDQETQYF. The chain combines TRBV6-5 with TRBJ2-5; 7 nucleotides match TRBD2. This CDR3 region has 15 residues. J lost 0 bases, V lost 6 bases, and 7 bases had no gene match. In germline, CDR1 is MNHEY, CDR2 SVGAGI.